This TCR beta chain is from a study of T cells expressing NK-cell markers. For the study at large: HCMV seropositivity marked most of the eight sequenced donors; one was seronegative. Overall study results and limits: Dominance of the CD3+CD56-NKG2C+ fraction by these clonotypes also held in a handful of donors.

CDR3 length equals 14 residues. CDR1 GTSNPN and CDR2 SVGIG come from the germline V gene (reference sequence). Beta-chain TCR cDNA was generated via 5'RACE template switching with UMIs. With the 5' RACE reads reprocessed, TCRdb shows one record per CDR3 protein and no DNA. Found here are 300,000 to 450,000 distinct CDR3 sequences; the top ten clones hold around 5.2%. As for this clonotype: Its target is not known.

This receptor was taken from a man aged 18 to 70 in good health. The chain links TRBV30 to TRBJ2-2; lacking DNA, the TRBD1 call made by TCRdb goes unchecked. Sequencing was done on a sample of blood T cells: a sorted CD56 or NKG2C T cell subset, CD4+ or CD8+ T cells, or bulk PBMC T cells (not recorded which). The CDR3 spells CAWTGTGGIGELFF.